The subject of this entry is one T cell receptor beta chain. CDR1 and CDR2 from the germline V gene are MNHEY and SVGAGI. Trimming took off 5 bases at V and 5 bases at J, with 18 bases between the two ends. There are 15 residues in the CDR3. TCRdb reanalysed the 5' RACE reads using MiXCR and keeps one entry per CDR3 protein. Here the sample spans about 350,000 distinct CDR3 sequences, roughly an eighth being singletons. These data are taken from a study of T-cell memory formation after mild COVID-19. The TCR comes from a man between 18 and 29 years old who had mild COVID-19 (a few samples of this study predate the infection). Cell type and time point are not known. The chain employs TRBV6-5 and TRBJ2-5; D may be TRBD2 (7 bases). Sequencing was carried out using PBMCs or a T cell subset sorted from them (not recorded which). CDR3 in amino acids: CASSRTGGVVETQYF. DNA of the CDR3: TGTGCCAGCAGTCGTACGGGGGGCGTCGTGGAGACCCAGTACTTC.